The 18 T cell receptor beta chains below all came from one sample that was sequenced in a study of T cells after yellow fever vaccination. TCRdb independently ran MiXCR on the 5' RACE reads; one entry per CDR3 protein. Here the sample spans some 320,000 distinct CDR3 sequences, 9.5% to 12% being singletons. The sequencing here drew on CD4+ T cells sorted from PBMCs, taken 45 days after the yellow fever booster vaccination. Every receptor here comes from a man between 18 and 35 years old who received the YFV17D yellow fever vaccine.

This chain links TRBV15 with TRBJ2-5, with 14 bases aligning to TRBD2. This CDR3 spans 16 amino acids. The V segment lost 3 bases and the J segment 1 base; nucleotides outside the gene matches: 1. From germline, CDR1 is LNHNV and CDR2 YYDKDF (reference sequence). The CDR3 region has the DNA TGTGCCACCAGCAGCGGACTAGCGGGGGGCCAAGAGACCCAGTACTTC. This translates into CATSSGLAGGQETQYF.

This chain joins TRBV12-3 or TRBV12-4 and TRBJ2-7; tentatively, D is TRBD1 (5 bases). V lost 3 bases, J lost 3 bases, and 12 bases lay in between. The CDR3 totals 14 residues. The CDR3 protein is CASSLLGVGYEQYV. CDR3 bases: TGTGCCAGCAGTTTGCTAGGGGTGGGCTACGAGCAGTACGTC.

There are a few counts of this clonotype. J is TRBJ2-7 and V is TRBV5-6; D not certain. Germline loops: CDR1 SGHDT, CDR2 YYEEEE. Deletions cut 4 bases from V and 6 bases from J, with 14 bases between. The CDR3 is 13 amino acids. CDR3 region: CASSRNRVGEQYV. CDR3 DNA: TGTGCCAGCAGCCGGAACCGGGTGGGCGAGCAGTACGTC.

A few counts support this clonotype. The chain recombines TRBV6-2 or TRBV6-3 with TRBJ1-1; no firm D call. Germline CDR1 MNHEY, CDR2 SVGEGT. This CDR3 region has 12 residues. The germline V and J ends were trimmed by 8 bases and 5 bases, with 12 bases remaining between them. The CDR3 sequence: CASGEGWTEAFF. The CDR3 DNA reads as TGTGCCAGCGGTGAGGGTTGGACTGAAGCTTTCTTT.

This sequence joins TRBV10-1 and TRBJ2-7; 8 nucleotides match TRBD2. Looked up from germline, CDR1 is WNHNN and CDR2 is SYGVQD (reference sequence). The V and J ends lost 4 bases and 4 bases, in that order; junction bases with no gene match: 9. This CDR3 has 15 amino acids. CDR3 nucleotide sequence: TGCGCCAGCAGTGGCGAGGGTAGCGGGGTGTACGAGCAGTACTTC. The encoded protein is CASSGEGSGVYEQYF.

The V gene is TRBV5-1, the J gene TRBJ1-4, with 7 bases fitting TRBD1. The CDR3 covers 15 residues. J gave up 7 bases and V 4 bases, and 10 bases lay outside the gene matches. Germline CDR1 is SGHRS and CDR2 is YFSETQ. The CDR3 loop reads CASSQTGEQTEKLFF. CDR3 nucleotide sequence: TGCGCCAGCAGCCAAACAGGGGAGCAGACTGAAAAACTGTTTTTT.

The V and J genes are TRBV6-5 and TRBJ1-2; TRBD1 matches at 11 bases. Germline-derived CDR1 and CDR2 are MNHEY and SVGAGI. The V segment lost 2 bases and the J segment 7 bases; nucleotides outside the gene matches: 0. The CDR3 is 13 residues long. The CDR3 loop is CASSYGTGGGYTF. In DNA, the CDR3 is TGTGCCAGCAGTTACGGGACAGGGGGTGGCTACACCTTC.

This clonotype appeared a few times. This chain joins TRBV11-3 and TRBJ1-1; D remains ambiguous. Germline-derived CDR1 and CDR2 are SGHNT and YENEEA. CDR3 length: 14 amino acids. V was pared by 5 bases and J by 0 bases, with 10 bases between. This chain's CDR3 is CASSDRRMNTEAFF. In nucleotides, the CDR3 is TGTGCCAGCAGCGATCGACGGATGAACACTGAAGCTTTCTTT.

This CDR3 reads CASSIGTANYGYTF. For the CDR3, the DNA is TGCGCCAGCAGCATCGGGACGGCTAACTATGGCTACACCTTC. The J gene is TRBJ1-2, the V gene TRBV5-1, with D possibly being TRBD1 (5 bases). In germline, CDR1 is SGHRS, CDR2 YFSETQ. V was pared by 4 bases and J by 0 bases, with 10 bases between. The CDR3 contains 14 residues.

CDR3 sequence reads: CASIRAGADYNEQFF. CDR3 nucleotides: TGTGCCAGCATTCGAGCGGGGGCCGACTACAATGAGCAGTTCTTC. V gene TRBV6-2 or TRBV6-3 combines with J gene TRBJ2-1, with 8 bases that match TRBD2. Losses at the gene ends were 7 bases for V and 3 bases for J; bases not matched to a gene: 8. Germline V gene lookup returns CDR1 MNHEY and CDR2 SVGEGT. The CDR3 has 15 amino acids.

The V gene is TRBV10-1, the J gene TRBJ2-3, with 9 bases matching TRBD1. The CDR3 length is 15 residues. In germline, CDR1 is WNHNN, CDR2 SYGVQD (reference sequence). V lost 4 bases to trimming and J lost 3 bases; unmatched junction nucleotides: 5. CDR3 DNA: TGCGCCAGCAGTGGGGACAGGGCTCGGACAGATACGCAGTATTTT. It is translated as CASSGDRARTDTQYF.

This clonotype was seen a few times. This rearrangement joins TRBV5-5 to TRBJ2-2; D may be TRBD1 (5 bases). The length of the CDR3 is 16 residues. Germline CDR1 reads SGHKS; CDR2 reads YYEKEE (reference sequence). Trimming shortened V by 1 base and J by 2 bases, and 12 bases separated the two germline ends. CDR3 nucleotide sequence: TGTGCCAGCAGCTTGCTAGGACACCTAAACACCGGGGAGCTGTTTTTT. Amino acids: CASSLLGHLNTGELFF.

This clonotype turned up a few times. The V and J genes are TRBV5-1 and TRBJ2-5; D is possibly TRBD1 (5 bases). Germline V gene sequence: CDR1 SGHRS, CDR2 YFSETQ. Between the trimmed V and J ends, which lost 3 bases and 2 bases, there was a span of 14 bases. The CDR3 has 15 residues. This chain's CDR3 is CASSYHTGTQETQYF. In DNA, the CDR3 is TGCGCCAGCAGCTACCATACAGGAACACAAGAGACCCAGTACTTC.

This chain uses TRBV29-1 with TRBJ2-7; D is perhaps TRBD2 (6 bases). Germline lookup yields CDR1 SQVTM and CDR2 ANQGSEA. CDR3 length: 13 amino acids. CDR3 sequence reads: CISTWRGSYEQYF. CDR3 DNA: TGCATATCTACGTGGAGGGGATCCTACGAGCAGTACTTC.

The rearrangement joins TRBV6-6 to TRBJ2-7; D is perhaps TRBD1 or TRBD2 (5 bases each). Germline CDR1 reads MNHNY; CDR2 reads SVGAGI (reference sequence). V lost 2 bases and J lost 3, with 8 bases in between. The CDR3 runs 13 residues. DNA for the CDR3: TGTGCCAGCAGTTACGGGGGTTACTACGAGCAGTACTTC. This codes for CASSYGGYYEQYF.

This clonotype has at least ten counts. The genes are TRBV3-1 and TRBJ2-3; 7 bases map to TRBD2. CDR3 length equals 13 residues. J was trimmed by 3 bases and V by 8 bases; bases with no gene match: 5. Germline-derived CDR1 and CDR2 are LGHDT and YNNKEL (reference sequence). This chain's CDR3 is CASGAGRTDTQYF. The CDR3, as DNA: TGTGCCAGCGGAGCGGGGCGTACAGATACGCAGTATTTT.

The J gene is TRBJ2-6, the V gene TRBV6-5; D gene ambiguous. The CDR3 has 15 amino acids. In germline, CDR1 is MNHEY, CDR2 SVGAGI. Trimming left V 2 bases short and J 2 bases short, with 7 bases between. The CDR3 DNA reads TGTGCCAGCAGTTACAGGCCGGCTGGGGCCAACGTCCTGACTTTC. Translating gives CASSYRPAGANVLTF.

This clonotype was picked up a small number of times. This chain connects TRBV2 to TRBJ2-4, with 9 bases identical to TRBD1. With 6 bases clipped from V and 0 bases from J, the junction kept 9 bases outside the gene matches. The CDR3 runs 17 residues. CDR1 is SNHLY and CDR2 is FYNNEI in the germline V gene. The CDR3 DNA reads TGTGCCAGCAGGCCCGGGACAGGGACCCTAGCCAAAAACATTCAGTACTTC. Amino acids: CASRPGTGTLAKNIQYF.